A single sample is the source of the 9 T cell receptor beta chains below, sequenced in a study of regulatory T cells in long-lasting Graves disease. Relying on iRepertoire HTBI primers and Arm-PCR of CDR3 regions, the team built TCR beta libraries. One entry per CDR3 protein, called by TCRdb with MiXCR from the multiplex PCR reads. Here the sample spans around 400,000 distinct CDR3 sequences, 10% to 15% being singletons. Documented time point: newly diagnosed GD, antithyroid drugs for less than 3 months. TCR sequences were obtained from RNA taken from PBMCs. These data are also associated with another study on T cells in Graves' hyperthyroidism and ophthalmopathy.

Sequencing used peripheral blood mononuclear cells (PBMCs), obtained at new diagnosis, from a patient treated with antithyroid drugs. The receptors derive from a woman younger than 30 with Graves disease.

This clonotype was detected many times. The chain combines TRBV11-3 with TRBJ1-3; 9 positions match TRBD1. CDR3 length equals 15 residues. Germline CDR1 and CDR2: SGHNT and YENEEA. V dropped 5 bases and J dropped 4; count of bases not matched to a gene: 6. DNA for the CDR3: TGTGCCAGCAGCATGGGACAGGGATTCGGAAACACCATATATTTT. Its protein product is CASSMGQGFGNTIYF.

This chain uses TRBV7-9 with TRBJ2-7; 7 nucleotides align to TRBD1. CDR3 length: 17 residues. Germline lookup yields CDR1 SEHNR and CDR2 FQNEAQ (reference sequence). V lost 1 base to trimming and J lost 0 bases; unmatched junction nucleotides: 9. CDR3 amino acids: CASSLDGDRIFSYEQYF. CDR3 sequence (DNA): TGTGCCAGCAGCTTAGACGGGGACAGAATTTTCTCCTACGAGCAGTACTTC.

The rearrangement uses TRBV19 and TRBJ2-3; 10 bases are a match to TRBD2. From germline, CDR1 is LNHDA and CDR2 SQIVND (reference sequence). The CDR3 consists of 17 residues. With 3 bases clipped from V and 4 bases from J, the junction kept 10 bases outside the gene matches. DNA of the CDR3: TGTGCCAGTAGTATGCGAGTTGGAGCGGGAGGGCCAGATACGCAGTATTTT. Amino acid sequence: CASSMRVGAGGPDTQYF.

This clonotype showed up many times. The gene calls are TRBV7-6 and TRBJ2-7, with D unclear. The V gene lost 1 base and the J gene lost 4 bases, with 11 bases spanning the gap. The CDR3 is 14 residues long. Germline CDR1 is SGHVS and CDR2 is FNYEAQ. In DNA, the CDR3 is TGTGCCAGCAGCTTAGAGGTAGTAGGTTACGAGCAGTACTTC. The encoded protein is CASSLEVVGYEQYF.

In this sample, this clonotype turned up many times. The V gene is TRBV24-1, the J gene TRBJ1-1, with TRBD1 matching over 7 bases. CDR3 length: 18 residues. Germline values: CDR1 KGHDR, CDR2 SFDVKD. V was pared by 3 bases and J by 1 base, with 13 bases of the junction left unmatched. The CDR3 DNA reads as TGTGCCACCAGTGATGGCAAGGGGGCTTGGGAACCGAACACTGAAGCTTTCTTT. This gives the protein CATSDGKGAWEPNTEAFF.

This clonotype was seen ten or more times. The rearrangement uses TRBV27 and TRBJ1-6; D may be TRBD1 (6 bases). Germline V gene lookup returns CDR1 MNHEY and CDR2 SMNVEV (reference sequence). The V and J ends lost 6 bases and 8 bases respectively, with 14 bases between them. This CDR3 spans 14 amino acids. The CDR3 spells CASRPGVLDSPLHF. CDR3 nucleotide sequence: TGTGCCAGCAGACCAGGGGTTTTGGATTCACCCCTCCACTTT.

This clonotype was found a few times. The chain links TRBV7-8 to TRBJ2-2, with 8 bases identical to TRBD2. The CDR3 runs to 17 residues. V lost 0 bases, J lost 7 bases, and 10 bases stayed unmatched. CDR1 SGHVS and CDR2 FQNEAQ come from the germline V gene. Written as DNA, the CDR3 is TGTGCCAGCAGCTTAGCTAACTTAGCGGGGCTGAACGGGGAGCTGTTTTTT. Translating it yields CASSLANLAGLNGELFF.

Points on this clonotype: This may be a read error: a much more frequent sequence differs by one nucleotide. V is TRBV7-9 and J is TRBJ2-1, with 12 positions matching TRBD2. CDR3 length: 20 residues. The germline gives CDR1 SEHNR, CDR2 FQNEAQ (reference sequence). Losses at the gene ends were 1 base for V and 2 bases for J; bases not matched to a gene: 12. The CDR3 reads CASSLGLAGGPESPYNEQFF. The CDR3 nucleotides read TGTGCCAGCAGCTTAGGGCTAGCGGGAGGGCCGGAGAGCCCCTACAATGAGCAGTTCTTC.

This clonotype was picked up many times. The gene calls are TRBV7-9 and TRBJ1-6, with no clear D. The germline CDR1 and CDR2 sequences are SEHNR and FQNEAQ (reference sequence). Trimming removed 5 bases at V and 6 bases at J, with 17 bases between. The CDR3 is 16 residues long. CDR3 loop: CASSLVQIRGNSPLHF. CDR3 coding DNA: TGTGCCAGCAGCCTCGTTCAAATTCGCGGTAATTCACCCCTCCACTTT.